The clone carrying this T cell receptor beta chain was counted many times. Time point described: longitudinal time-point 3. These data belong to a study of neurological immune-mediated disorders. TCRdb passed the 5' RACE reads through MiXCR, listing each CDR3 protein once. The sample includes fewer than 85,000 distinct CDR3 sequences, about 4.5% seen only once; the top ten take around 6%. Germline V gene lookup returns CDR1 SNHLY and CDR2 FYNNEI. This CDR3 comprises 16 residues. J lost 0 bases, V lost 11 bases, and 14 bases had no gene match. The specimen sequenced was PBMCs. The chain employs TRBV2 and TRBJ2-3; 7 bases fit TRBD1. The source of this sequence is a woman in her sixties with multiple sclerosis. For the CDR3, the DNA is TGTGCCCCCCGGGACAGACGTTTTTTTAGCACAGATACGCAGTATTTT. It is translated as CAPRDRRFFSTDTQYF.